Presented here are 3 T cell receptor beta chains from one specimen sequenced in a study of blood T cell repertoires in COVID-19. The protocol was immunoSEQ multiplex PCR, while the TCRdb copy is restricted to in-frame clones and leaves out a portion. Of some 83,000 clones listed, roughly 89% are singletons. Source material: peripheral blood. These TCRs come from a man in his forties or fifties with acute or convalescent COVID-19.

V and J are TRBV29-1 and TRBJ2-1, with TRBD2 as a possible D gene (6 bases). The CDR3 extends over 13 amino acids. Deletions cut 5 bases from V and 1 base from J, with 9 bases between. CDR1 is SQVTM and CDR2 is ANQGSEA in the germline V gene. CDR3: CSVSGGSYNEQFF. CDR3 nucleotides: TGCAGCGTTAGCGGAGGGTCCTACAATGAGCAGTTCTTC.

V usage is TRBV27 and J usage is TRBJ2-3, with D maybe TRBD1 (5 bases). The CDR3 covers 14 residues. Trimming cost V 3 bases and J 5 bases, with 12 bases left between them. Germline V gives CDR1 MNHEY, CDR2 SMNVEV (reference sequence). In nucleotides, the CDR3 is TGTGCCAGCAGTTTTGGGGCTGGGTTAGATACGCAGTATTTT. This codes for CASSFGAGLDTQYF.

This chain links TRBV6-5 with TRBJ1-1; D gene uncertain. The CDR3 runs to 16 residues. Trimming took off 0 bases at V and 0 bases at J, with 11 bases between the two ends. Per the germline V gene, CDR1 is MNHEY and CDR2 is SVGAGI. CDR3 amino acids: CASSYSISQLNTEAFF. DNA for the CDR3: TGTGCCAGCAGTTACTCGATATCACAACTGAACACTGAAGCTTTCTTT.